This passage covers 15 T cell receptor beta chains from one sample sequenced in a study of identifying expanded T cells in peripheral blood. Assay used: immunoSEQ multiplex PCR; TCRdb lists only in-frame clones, some missing. The table lists 110,000 or so clones, roughly 90% of them singletons. The sequencing input was blood. The receptor source for this set is a person aged 18 to 75 in good health.

The CDR3 protein is CASSVTGTDEQYF. In DNA, the CDR3 is TGTGCCAGCAGCGTAACCGGGACGGACGAGCAGTACTTC. V is TRBV5-4 and J is TRBJ2-7; D tentatively fits TRBD1 or TRBD2 (5 bases each). Germline V CDR1 and CDR2: SGHNT, YYREEE (reference sequence). With 4 bases removed from V and 5 bases from J, the gap between germline ends came to 13 bases. The CDR3 covers 13 residues.

The chain recombines TRBV5-1 with TRBJ2-5; 12 positions agree with TRBD1. V lost 0 bases to trimming and J lost 5 bases; unmatched junction nucleotides: 5. The CDR3 covers 16 residues. Germline assignment: CDR1 SGHRS and CDR2 YFSETQ. The CDR3 loop reads CASSLGGTGGVETQYF. In DNA form, the CDR3 reads TGCGCCAGCAGCTTGGGAGGGACAGGGGGCGTTGAGACCCAGTACTTC.

The rearrangement uses TRBV6-1 and TRBJ2-7; either TRBD1 or TRBD2 may supply D (5 bases each). The V and J ends lost 8 bases and 3 bases respectively, with 17 bases between them. This CDR3 spans 14 amino acids. The germline V gene has CDR1 MNHNS and CDR2 SASEGT. The CDR3 DNA is TGTGCCAGCGCCCCTCGGACTGACAGCTACGAGCAGTACTTC. Amino acids: CASAPRTDSYEQYF.

The rearrangement uses TRBV6-5 and TRBJ1-2; 9 positions agree with TRBD1. Germline V CDR1 and CDR2: MNHEY, SVGAGI. Trimming at V came to 5 bases and at J to 12 bases, leaving 13 bases not matched to a gene. The CDR3 is 14 amino acids. DNA of the CDR3: TGTGCCAGCAGTGACGGGACAGGGTCAGGGGTCCACACCTTC. Translating it yields CASSDGTGSGVHTF.

This sequence joins TRBV7-9 and TRBJ2-1, with a weak D call TRBD2 (5 bases). Germline assignment: CDR1 SEHNR and CDR2 FQNEAQ (reference sequence). The CDR3 consists of 16 residues. V dropped 0 bases and J dropped 6 bases, with 15 bases sitting between them. The CDR3 DNA reads as TGTGCCAGCAGCTTAGCGGAATCGGGGTCGGGCAATGAGCAGTTCTTC. Its protein is CASSLAESGSGNEQFF.

The CDR3: CASSVDLAGFQEETQYF. The DNA of the CDR3 is TGTGCCAGCAGCGTAGATCTAGCGGGGTTTCAAGAGGAGACCCAGTACTTC. This chain connects TRBV9 to TRBJ2-5; 9 bases are a match to TRBD2. Germline CDR1 is SGDLS and CDR2 is YYNGEE. The CDR3 is 17 amino acids. V lost 0 bases, J lost 5 bases, and 11 bases stayed unmatched.

V and J are TRBV6-5 and TRBJ1-5, with unresolved D. The CDR3 has 13 amino acids. Trimming cost V 0 bases and J 4 bases, with 4 bases left between them. Germline values: CDR1 MNHEY, CDR2 SVGAGI. The DNA for the CDR3 is TGTGCCAGCAGTTACTCGGTGAATCAGCCCCAGCATTTT. Its translation: CASSYSVNQPQHF.

This chain links TRBV19 with TRBJ2-7, with TRBD2 as a possible D gene (5 bases). Trimming pared 5 bases from V and 0 bases from J, leaving 8 bases between. The CDR3 has 13 amino acids. Germline CDR1 LNHDA, CDR2 SQIVND (reference sequence). CDR3 sequence reads: CASSQDSSYEQYF. CDR3 sequence (DNA): TGTGCCAGTAGTCAGGACTCCTCCTACGAGCAGTACTTC.

The chain uses TRBV28 and TRBJ1-2; the match to TRBD1 covers 8 bases. Losses at the gene ends were 8 bases for V and 4 bases for J; bases not matched to a gene: 6. CDR1 and CDR2 (germline): MDHEN, SYDVKM. The CDR3 has 13 amino acids. CDR3 loop: CASHDRGGYGYTF. The CDR3 bases are TGTGCCAGCCACGACAGGGGTGGCTATGGCTACACCTTC.

CDR3 sequence (DNA): TGTGCCAGCAGGTTTGGGGGCGAGGACACCGGGGAGCTGTTTTTT. It specifies CASRFGGEDTGELFF. The chain is built from TRBV6-6 and TRBJ2-2; D perhaps matches TRBD1 (6 bases). V lost 6 bases and J 3 bases, leaving 14 bases between the germline ends. The CDR3 sequence is 15 residues long. Germline V CDR1 and CDR2: MNHNY, SVGAGI (reference sequence).

The V and J genes are TRBV11-2 and TRBJ1-2; 7 nucleotides line up with TRBD1. The CDR3 contains 13 residues. The germline gives CDR1 SGHAT, CDR2 FQNNGV. Trimming removed 4 bases from V and 3 bases from J; junction bases left unmatched: 2. DNA for the CDR3: TGTGCCAGCAGCTCCAGGGGGGACTATGGCTACACCTTC. Translating it yields CASSSRGDYGYTF.

The gene calls are TRBV7-9 and TRBJ1-4; no clear D. The V gene lost 5 bases and the J gene lost 2 bases, with 15 bases spanning the gap. The CDR3 is 16 residues long. Germline V gene lookup returns CDR1 SEHNR and CDR2 FQNEAQ (reference sequence). CDR3 coding DNA: TGTGCCAGCAGCCAGCGTGGCGGGCCCACTAATGAAAAACTGTTTTTT. Translation: CASSQRGGPTNEKLFF.

This clone was counted once. The chain couples TRBV30 to TRBJ2-1, with 8 positions matching TRBD2. Germline CDR1 GTSNPN, CDR2 SVGIG (reference sequence). The CDR3 spans 15 residues. Unmatched junction bases numbered 6, after V lost 2 bases and J lost 3 bases. Here the CDR3 reads CAWSRVGGVYNEQFF. The CDR3 region has the DNA TGTGCCTGGAGTAGGGTCGGGGGGGTCTACAATGAGCAGTTCTTC.

The rearrangement joins TRBV4-2 to TRBJ1-2; the D is unclear. Germline-derived CDR1 and CDR2 are LGHNA and YNFKEQ. CDR3 length: 12 residues. The V end was cut by 5 bases, the J end by 4 bases, with 8 bases between. CDR3 in DNA: TGTGCCAGCAGCTTCTGGGGCTATGGCTACACCTTC. Translated: CASSFWGYGYTF.

The V and J genes are TRBV18 and TRBJ2-2; tentatively, D is TRBD1 (6 bases). The CDR3 has 18 amino acids. Trimming stripped 5 bases from V and 2 bases from J, with 21 bases between. Germline assignment: CDR1 KGHSH and CDR2 LQKENI. As DNA, the CDR3 is TGTGCCAGCTCAACCTTCCCTCCGGACAGAATCAACACCGGGGAGCTGTTTTTT. This sequence encodes CASSTFPPDRINTGELFF.